The TCR beta chain under discussion was sequenced for a study of blood T cell repertoires in COVID-19. Enrollees, roughly 18 to 89 years old, lived in some 24 US areas. As processed by the authors: Quantification of nucleated cells was approximated via reference gene primer amplification. Only in-frame clones appear in the TCRdb table, and some are missing; sequencing was by immunoSEQ multiplex PCR. The V and J calls and clone size are taken from that table; D and trimming were inferred from the DNA. Found here are roughly 240,000 clones, 75% to 85% of them singletons; the top ten hold around 9.8%. This clonotype was obtained from a woman aged 45-65 years with acute COVID-19. The sample was PBMCs or T cells enriched from blood (not recorded which).

The CDR3: CASKQGSYNEQFF. As DNA, the CDR3 is TGTGCCAGCAAACAGGGCTCCTACAATGAGCAGTTCTTC. The chain recombines TRBV27 with TRBJ2-1; D perhaps matches TRBD1 (6 bases). V lost 7 bases and J lost 0, with 7 bases in between. Germline CDR1 reads MNHEY; CDR2 reads SMNVEV (reference sequence). The CDR3 covers 13 residues.